The following is a T cell receptor beta chain sequence with its context. Germline loops: CDR1 LGHNA, CDR2 YSLEER. The CDR3 sequence is 13 residues long. V was clipped by 3 bases and J by 4 bases, with 9 bases between them. This entry is derived from a study of OX40 agonist ivuxolimab in advanced cancers. Study-wide background: Three patients responded partially, comprising one with hepatocellular carcinoma and two with cutaneous melanoma.

Some clones are missing from TCRdb's copy, which holds only in-frame ones; the method was immunoSEQ multiplex PCR. Here the sample spans tens of thousands of clones, 75% to 95% being singletons. The chain employs TRBV4-3 and TRBJ2-5; the D is unclear. This receptor was identified in an adult with an advanced solid tumor such as melanoma, head and neck, liver or kidney cancer. The material sequenced was CD4+ or CD8+ T cells sorted from blood, taken in a trial of the OX40 agonist ivuxolimab. The CDR3 sequence is CASSHVFGETQYF. Written as DNA, the CDR3 is TGCGCCAGCAGCCACGTATTCGGAGAGACCCAGTACTTC.